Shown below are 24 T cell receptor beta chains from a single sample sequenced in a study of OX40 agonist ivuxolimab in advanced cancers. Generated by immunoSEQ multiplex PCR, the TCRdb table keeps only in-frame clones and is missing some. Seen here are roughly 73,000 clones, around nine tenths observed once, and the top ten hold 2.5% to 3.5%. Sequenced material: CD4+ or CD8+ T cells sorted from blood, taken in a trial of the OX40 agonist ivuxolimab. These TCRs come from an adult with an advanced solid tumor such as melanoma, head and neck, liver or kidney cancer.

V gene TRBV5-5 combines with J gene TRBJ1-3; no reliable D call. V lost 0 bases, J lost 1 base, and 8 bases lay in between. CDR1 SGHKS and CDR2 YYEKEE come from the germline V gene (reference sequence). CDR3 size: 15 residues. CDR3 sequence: CASSLVSVSGNTIYF. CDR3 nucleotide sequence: TGTGCCAGCAGCTTGGTATCAGTATCTGGAAACACCATATATTTT.

This CDR3 reads CAISESGGGSYNEQFF. The CDR3 bases are TGTGCCATCAGTGAGTCGGGAGGGGGCAGCTACAATGAGCAGTTCTTC. This chain joins TRBV10-3 and TRBJ2-1; D is tentatively TRBD1 or TRBD2 (7 bases each). The CDR3 has 16 amino acids. Trimming left V 0 bases short and J 3 bases short, with 12 bases between. CDR1 and CDR2 (germline): ENHRY, SYGVKD.

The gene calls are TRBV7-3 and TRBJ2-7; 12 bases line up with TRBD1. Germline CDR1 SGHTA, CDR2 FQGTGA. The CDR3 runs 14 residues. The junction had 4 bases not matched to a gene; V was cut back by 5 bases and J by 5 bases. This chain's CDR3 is CASSPGQGANEQYF. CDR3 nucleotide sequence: TGTGCCAGCAGCCCGGGACAGGGGGCGAACGAGCAGTACTTC.

The CDR3 bases are TGTGCCAGCAGCCAAGATGAGGTAGATACGCAGTATTTT. It specifies CASSQDEVDTQYF. The chain joins TRBV4-2 to TRBJ2-3; D is unclear. Germline loops: CDR1 LGHNA, CDR2 YNFKEQ. This CDR3 spans 13 amino acids. V was pared by 0 bases and J by 5 bases, with 6 bases between.

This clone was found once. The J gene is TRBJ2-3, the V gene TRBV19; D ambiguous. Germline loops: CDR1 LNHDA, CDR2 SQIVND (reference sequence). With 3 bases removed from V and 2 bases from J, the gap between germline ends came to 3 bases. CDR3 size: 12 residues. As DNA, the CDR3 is TGTGCCAGTAGTATGGCCACAGATACGCAGTATTTT. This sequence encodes CASSMATDTQYF.

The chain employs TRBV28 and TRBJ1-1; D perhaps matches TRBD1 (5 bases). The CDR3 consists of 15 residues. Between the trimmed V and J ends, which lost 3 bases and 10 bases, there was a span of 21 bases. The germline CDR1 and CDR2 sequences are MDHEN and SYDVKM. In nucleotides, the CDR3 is TGTGCCAGCAGTTTTCCAATCGGATTGGACACCCGAGCTTTCTTT. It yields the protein CASSFPIGLDTRAFF.

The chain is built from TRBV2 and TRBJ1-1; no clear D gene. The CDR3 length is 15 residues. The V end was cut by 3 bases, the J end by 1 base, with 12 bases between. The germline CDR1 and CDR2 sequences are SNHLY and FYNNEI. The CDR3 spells CASSDSSPANTEAFF. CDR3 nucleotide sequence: TGTGCCAGCAGTGATTCAAGCCCGGCGAACACTGAAGCTTTCTTT.

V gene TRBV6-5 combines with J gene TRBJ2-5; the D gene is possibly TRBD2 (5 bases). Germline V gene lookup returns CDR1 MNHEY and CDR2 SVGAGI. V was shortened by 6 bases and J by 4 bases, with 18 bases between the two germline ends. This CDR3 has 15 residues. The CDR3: CASRFKSAAGETQYF. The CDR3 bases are TGTGCCAGCAGGTTTAAAAGCGCCGCGGGAGAGACCCAGTACTTC.

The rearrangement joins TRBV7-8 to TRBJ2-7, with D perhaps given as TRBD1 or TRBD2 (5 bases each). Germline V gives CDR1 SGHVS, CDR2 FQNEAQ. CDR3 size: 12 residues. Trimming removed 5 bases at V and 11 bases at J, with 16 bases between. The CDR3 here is CASSQQQEREYF. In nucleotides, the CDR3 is TGTGCCAGCAGCCAACAACAGGAGAGGGAGTACTTC.

The CDR3 spells CASSLGRLENNEQFF. For the CDR3, the DNA is TGTGCCAGCAGCTTAGGTCGGCTTGAGAACAATGAGCAGTTCTTC. The chain joins TRBV11-2 to TRBJ2-1; D gene ambiguous. Germline V gene sequence: CDR1 SGHAT, CDR2 FQNNGV. The germline V and J ends were trimmed by 1 base and 5 bases, with 12 bases remaining between them. The CDR3 sequence is 15 residues long.

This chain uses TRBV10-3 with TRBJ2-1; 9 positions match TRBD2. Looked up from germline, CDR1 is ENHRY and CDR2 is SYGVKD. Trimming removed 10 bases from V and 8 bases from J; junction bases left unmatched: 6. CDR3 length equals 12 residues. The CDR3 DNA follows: TGTGCCACCCGACGGACTAGCGATGAGCAGTTCTTC. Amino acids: CATRRTSDEQFF.

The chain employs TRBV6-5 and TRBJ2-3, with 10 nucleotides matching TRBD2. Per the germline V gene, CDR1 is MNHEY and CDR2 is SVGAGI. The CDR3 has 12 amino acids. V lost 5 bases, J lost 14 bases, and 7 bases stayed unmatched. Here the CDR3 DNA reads TGTGCCAGCAGTCAGCTAGCGGGGGTTAGGTATTTT. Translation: CASSQLAGVRYF.

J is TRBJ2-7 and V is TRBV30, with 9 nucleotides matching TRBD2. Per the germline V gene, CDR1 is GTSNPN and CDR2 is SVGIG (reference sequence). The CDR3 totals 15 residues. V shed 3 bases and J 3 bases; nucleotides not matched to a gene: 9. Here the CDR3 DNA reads TGTGCCTGGAGCCGCAAGGGACTAGCCGGCTACGAGCAGTACTTC. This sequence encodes CAWSRKGLAGYEQYF.

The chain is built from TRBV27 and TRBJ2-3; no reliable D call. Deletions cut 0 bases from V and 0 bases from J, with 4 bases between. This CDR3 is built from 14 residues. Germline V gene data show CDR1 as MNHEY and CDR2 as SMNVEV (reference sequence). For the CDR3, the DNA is TGTGCCAGCAGTTTATCCGACAGCACAGATACGCAGTATTTT. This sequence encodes CASSLSDSTDTQYF.

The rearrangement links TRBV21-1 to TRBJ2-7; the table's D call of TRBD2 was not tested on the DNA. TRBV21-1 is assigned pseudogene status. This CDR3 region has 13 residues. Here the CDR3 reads CASTKGGADEQYF. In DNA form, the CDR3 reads TGTGCCAGCACCAAGGGAGGGGCAGACGAGCAGTACTTC.

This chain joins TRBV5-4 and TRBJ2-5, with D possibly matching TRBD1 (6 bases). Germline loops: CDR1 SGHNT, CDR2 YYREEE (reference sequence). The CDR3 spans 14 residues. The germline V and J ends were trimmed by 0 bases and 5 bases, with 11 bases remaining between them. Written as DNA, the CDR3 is TGTGCCAGCAGCTTGGCGATGAGGGGGGAGACCCAGTACTTC. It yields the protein CASSLAMRGETQYF.

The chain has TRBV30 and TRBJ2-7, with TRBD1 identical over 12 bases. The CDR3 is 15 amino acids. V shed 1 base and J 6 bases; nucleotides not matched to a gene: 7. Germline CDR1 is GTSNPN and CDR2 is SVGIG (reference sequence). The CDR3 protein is CAWSEGDRGRLEQYF. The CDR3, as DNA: TGTGCCTGGAGTGAGGGGGACAGGGGGCGGCTCGAGCAGTACTTC.

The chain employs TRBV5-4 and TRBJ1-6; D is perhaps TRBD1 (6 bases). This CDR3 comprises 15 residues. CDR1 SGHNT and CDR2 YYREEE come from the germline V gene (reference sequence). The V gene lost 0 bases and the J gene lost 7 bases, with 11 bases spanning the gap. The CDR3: CASSLARGGNSPLHF. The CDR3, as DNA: TGTGCCAGCAGCTTGGCTCGCGGGGGCAATTCACCCCTCCACTTT. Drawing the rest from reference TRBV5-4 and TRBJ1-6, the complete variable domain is ETGVTQSPTHLIKTRGQQVTLRCSSQSGHNTVSWYQQALGQGPQFIFQYYREEENGRGNFPPRFSGLQFPNYSSELNVNALELDDSALYLCASSLARGGNSPLHFGNGTRLTVT.

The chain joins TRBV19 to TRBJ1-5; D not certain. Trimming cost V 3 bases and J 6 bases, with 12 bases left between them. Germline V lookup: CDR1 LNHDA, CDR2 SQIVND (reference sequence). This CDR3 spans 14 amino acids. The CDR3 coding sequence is TGTGCCAGTAGTATCCGGGCGCCTTCTCAGCCCCAGCATTTT. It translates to CASSIRAPSQPQHF.

CDR3 coding DNA: TGTGCCAGCAGTTACCAGGGGAACCCCCAGTACTTC. Translated: CASSYQGNPQYF. This sequence joins TRBV6-5 and TRBJ2-5, with a weak D call TRBD1 (6 bases). Germline CDR1 and CDR2: MNHEY and SVGAGI. This CDR3 spans 12 amino acids. Trimming pared 2 bases from V and 9 bases from J, leaving 10 bases between.

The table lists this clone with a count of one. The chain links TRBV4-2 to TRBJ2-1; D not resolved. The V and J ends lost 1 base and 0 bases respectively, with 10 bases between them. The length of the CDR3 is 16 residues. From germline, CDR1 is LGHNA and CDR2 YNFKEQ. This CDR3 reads CASSQGPSSSYNEQFF. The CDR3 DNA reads TGTGCCAGCAGCCAAGGTCCCTCCAGCTCCTACAATGAGCAGTTCTTC.

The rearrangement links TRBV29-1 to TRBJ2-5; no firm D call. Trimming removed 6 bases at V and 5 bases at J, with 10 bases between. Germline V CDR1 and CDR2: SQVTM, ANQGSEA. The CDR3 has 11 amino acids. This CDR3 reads CSVSSRETQYF. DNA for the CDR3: TGCAGCGTGTCCTCGAGGGAGACCCAGTACTTC.

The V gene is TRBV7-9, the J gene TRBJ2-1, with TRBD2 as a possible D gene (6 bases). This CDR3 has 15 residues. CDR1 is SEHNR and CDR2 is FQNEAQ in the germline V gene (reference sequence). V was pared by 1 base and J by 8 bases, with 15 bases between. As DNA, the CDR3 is TGTGCCAGCAGCTTAGATTACGGGAGTGGCCATGAGCAGTTCTTC. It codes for CASSLDYGSGHEQFF.

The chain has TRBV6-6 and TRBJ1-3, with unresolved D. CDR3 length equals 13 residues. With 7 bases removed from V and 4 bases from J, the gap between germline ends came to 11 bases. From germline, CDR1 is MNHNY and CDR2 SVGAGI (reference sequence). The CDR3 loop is CASTAEIGNTIYF. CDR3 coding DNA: TGTGCCAGCACAGCAGAAATAGGAAACACCATATATTTT.